This T cell receptor beta chain derives from a study of blood T cells in healthy people across ages. Each donor was a healthy Caucasian individual from Russia, aged roughly 6 to 95. Study-level findings and limits: Those diversity estimates obtained from one million T cells were thought to be underestimates.

A sample-barcoded 5' primer and a J-beta primer mix were used in a second PCR of roughly 6 to 11 cycles. Every cDNA molecule bore a tag from a template-switch adaptor containing 12 random nucleotides. TCRdb called the 5' RACE reads again in MiXCR, with one record for every CDR3 protein. The data show around 900,000 distinct CDR3 sequences, roughly half seen once. V lost 3 bases and J lost 0, with 9 bases in between. Germline V gene lookup returns CDR1 SGHTA and CDR2 FQGNSA. The CDR3 is 16 residues long. On this clonotype itself: Its antigen is as yet unknown.

This clonotype was obtained from a woman between 55 and 75 years old in good health. Sequenced material: blood. The V gene is TRBV7-2, the J gene TRBJ2-6; D not resolved. This CDR3 reads CASSFVGSSGANVLTF. The CDR3 nucleotides read TGTGCCAGCAGCTTCGTCGGAAGCTCTGGGGCCAACGTCCTGACTTTC.